The text below deals with one TCR beta chain. The junction and the germline gene differ at one end; a read error may be behind it. The data originate from a study of CDR3 diversity in severe acne. TCRdb reprocessed the PCR reads with MiXCR, giving one entry per CDR3 protein. Of fewer than 90,000 distinct CDR3 sequences in the sample, around 50% were seen once. Germline V gene data show CDR1 as SNHLY and CDR2 as FYNNEI. The CDR3 totals 15 residues. The specimen sequenced was blood. This sequence joins TRBV2 and TRBJ1-5; D is unclear. The source is a male donor in good health, without acne. CDR3: CASSDTSYSNQPQRF. The CDR3 DNA reads as TGTGCCAGCAGTGACACCAGCTATAGCAATCAGCCCCAGCGTTTT. Full variable domain (rest looked up from reference TRBV2 and TRBJ1-5): EPEVTQTPSHQVTQMGQEVILRCVPISNHLYFYWYRQILGQKVEFLVSFYNNEISEKSEIFDDQFSVERPDGSNFTLKIRSTKLEDSAMYFCASSDTSYSNQPQRFGDGTRLSIL.